These 2 T cell receptor beta chains came from one sample sequenced in a study of CD8 T cells in Susac syndrome. RNA totalling about 0.5 to 1 ug underwent reverse transcription with random hexamers. TCRdb re-called the immunoSEQ multiplex PCR reads with MiXCR, one entry per CDR3 protein. The table has fewer than 150,000 distinct CDR3 sequences, approximately 95% seen once. Sequences were obtained from CD8+ T cells from PBMCs. All receptors come from a human donor in good health.

This clonotype was picked up one time. The gene calls are TRBV19 and TRBJ1-5; 9 bases are a match to TRBD1. The CDR3 loop spans 14 amino acids. Germline lookup yields CDR1 LNHDA and CDR2 SQIVND (reference sequence). The V segment lost 3 bases and the J segment 6 bases; nucleotides outside the gene matches: 3. The CDR3 sequence is CASSIGQGFQPQHF. Written as DNA, the CDR3 is TGTGCCAGTAGTATCGGACAGGGGTTTCAGCCCCAGCATTTT.

The chain is built from TRBV14 and TRBJ2-7; TRBD2 is a possible D gene (5 bases). The CDR3 extends over 18 amino acids. Trimming took off 0 bases at V and 0 bases at J, with 18 bases between the two ends. Germline V gene sequence: CDR1 SGHDN, CDR2 FVKESK. CDR3 loop: CASSQDRSGRRSSYEQYF. In nucleotides, the CDR3 is TGTGCCAGCAGCCAAGATAGGAGTGGGAGACGCAGCTCCTACGAGCAGTACTTC. The full variable domain, with the rest looked up from reference TRBV14 and TRBJ2-7, is EAGVTQFPSHSVIEKGQTVTLRCDPISGHDNLYWYRRVMGKEIKFLLHFVKESKQDESGMPNNRFLAERTGGTYSTLKVQPAELEDSGVYFCASSQDRSGRRSSYEQYFGPGTRLTVT.